The clone carrying this T cell receptor (beta chain) was recorded many times. This sample was taken from a study of T-cell reconstitution after alpha-beta-depleted transplantation in children. CDR3 length: 11 amino acids. Trimming shortened V by 5 bases and J by 7 bases, and 11 bases separated the two germline ends. Germline CDR1 DFQATT, CDR2 SNEGSKA (reference sequence). Unique molecular identifiers were incorporated during preparation of the TCRbeta library. Each CDR3 protein is one row after TCRdb ran MiXCR on the PCR reads. The table has some 600,000 distinct CDR3 sequences, around 17% seen once. The clonotype was recovered from a human donor who donated a stem cell graft to a child with acute myeloid leukemia. Sequenced here: PBMCs from the stem cell graft donor, sampled from the stem cell graft. The chain combines TRBV20-1 with TRBJ1-1, with a possible D match to TRBD1 (5 bases). The chain's CDR3 is CSAEPGGEAFF. The CDR3 DNA sequence: TGCAGTGCTGAACCCGGGGGTGAAGCTTTCTTT.